This T cell receptor (beta chain) was sequenced during a study of blood T cell repertoires in COVID-19. Overall study context: The United States, Italy and Spain provided the acute and convalescent COVID-19 samples. The analysed material was cDNA or gDNA that came from T cells, B-cell-depleted T cells, or PBMCs.

V lost 5 bases to trimming and J lost 6 bases; unmatched junction nucleotides: 9. Germline V CDR1 and CDR2: MDHEN, SYDVKM. The CDR3 runs 16 residues. Original analysis: Researchers report that nucleated cell counts were estimated from reference gene primer amplification. The protocol was immunoSEQ multiplex PCR, while the TCRdb copy is restricted to in-frame clones and leaves out a portion. From that table come the V and J calls and clone size; the DNA was used to work out D and trimming. The sample carries tens of thousands of clones, 81% recorded once. This clonotype was obtained from a woman in her 70s with acute or convalescent COVID-19. This chain joins TRBV28 and TRBJ2-2; 10 bases agree with TRBD2. The sequencing sample was made of peripheral blood. This CDR3 is CASSELAGDLAGELFF. In nucleotides, the CDR3 is TGTGCCAGCAGTGAGCTAGCGGGAGACCTAGCCGGGGAGCTGTTTTTT. The whole variable domain, filled in from reference TRBV28 and TRBJ2-2, reads DVKVTQSSRYLVKRTGEKVFLECVQDMDHENMFWYRQDPGLGLRLIYFSYDVKMKEKGDIPEGYSVSREKKERFSLILESASTNQTSMYLCASSELAGDLAGELFFGEGSRLTVL.